A single sample is the source of the 15 T cell receptor beta chains below, sequenced in a study of beta chain features in type 1 diabetes. The sequenced template was cDNA made from the entire isolated RNA. Produced via immunoSEQ multiplex PCR; TCRdb's table is partial and in-frame only. The table shows roughly 180,000 clones, with approximately 7.8% occurring only once. Antigens for these TCRs are unknown. Broader study findings: TCRB CDR3 length was moderately but significantly reduced in all four CD4+ subsets of Type 1 diabetes patients.

What was sequenced was central memory CD4+ T cells from blood. The receptors derive from a woman between 35 and 50 years old with type 1 diabetes.

This chain joins TRBV7-9 and TRBJ2-5, with TRBD1 as a possible D gene (6 bases). Between the trimmed V and J ends, which lost 8 bases and 5 bases, there was a span of 18 bases. Germline-derived CDR1 and CDR2 are SEHNR and FQNEAQ (reference sequence). The CDR3 length is 14 residues. CDR3 protein: CASQTGLTLETQYF. CDR3 sequence (DNA): TGTGCCAGCCAGACAGGCCTAACCCTGGAGACCCAGTACTTC.

The chain joins TRBV7-6 to TRBJ1-2; D is unclear. Trimming cost V 1 base and J 0 bases, with 9 bases left between them. The CDR3 covers 15 residues. Germline V gene lookup returns CDR1 SGHVS and CDR2 FNYEAQ. In DNA, the CDR3 is TGTGCCAGCAGCTTAGACGAACTGCCTAACTATGGCTACACCTTC. This gives the protein CASSLDELPNYGYTF.

J is TRBJ1-5 and V is TRBV7-9; 8 bases align to TRBD1. The CDR3 runs to 14 residues. CDR1 is SEHNR and CDR2 is FQNEAQ in the germline V gene (reference sequence). With V trimmed by 3 bases and J by 6 bases, 4 bases remained unmatched. The CDR3 sequence is CASSFQGAGQPQHF. CDR3 in DNA: TGTGCCAGCAGCTTTCAGGGGGCAGGTCAGCCCCAGCATTTT.

This clone has a handful of counts. CDR3 loop: CASSPRTGVVGTEAFF. Written as DNA, the CDR3 is TGTGCCAGCAGCCCGAGGACAGGGGTTGTGGGCACTGAAGCTTTCTTT. The rearrangement joins TRBV11-2 to TRBJ1-1, with 9 bases aligning to TRBD1. Germline CDR1 SGHAT, CDR2 FQNNGV. With V trimmed by 5 bases and J by 4 bases, 11 bases remained unmatched. This CDR3 spans 16 amino acids.

The chain is built from TRBV28 and TRBJ1-2, with D unclear. Germline V gene lookup returns CDR1 MDHEN and CDR2 SYDVKM. Trimming cost V 10 bases and J 1 base, with 16 bases left between them. This CDR3 has 14 amino acids. The CDR3 DNA reads TGTGCCACCCAAACGGGTCAGCTTAACTATGGCTACACCTTC. It encodes CATQTGQLNYGYTF.

This clone was seen only a few times. The gene calls are TRBV19 and TRBJ1-5; D is uncertain. Per the germline V gene, CDR1 is LNHDA and CDR2 is SQIVND (reference sequence). Trimming stripped 3 bases from V and 6 bases from J, with 9 bases between. The CDR3 loop spans 13 amino acids. In nucleotides, the CDR3 is TGTGCCAGTAGTATCATAATCGGTCAGCCCCAGCATTTT. This translates into CASSIIIGQPQHF.

To note about this clone: Other DNA variants within this sample encode the same CDR3. The chain employs TRBV5-1 and TRBJ2-2; the match to TRBD1 covers 8 bases. Germline V gives CDR1 SGHRS, CDR2 YFSETQ. There are 15 residues in the CDR3. V was pared by 2 bases and J by 0 bases, with 0 bases of the junction left unmatched. The CDR3 DNA is TGCGCCAGCAGCTTACAGGGGGCGAACACCGGGGAGCTGTTTTTT. This encodes CASSLQGANTGELFF.

The chain couples TRBV4-1 to TRBJ1-5; D ambiguous. Trimming took off 4 bases at V and 5 bases at J, with 6 bases between the two ends. The germline V gene has CDR1 MGHRA and CDR2 YSYEKL. The CDR3 has 12 residues. In nucleotides, the CDR3 is TGCGCCAGCAGCCGAGGCGATCAGCCCCAGCATTTT. Its protein product is CASSRGDQPQHF.

This clone showed up just a few times. This chain connects TRBV5-6 to TRBJ2-1; 10 bases agree with TRBD1. The germline gives CDR1 SGHDT, CDR2 YYEEEE. The length of the CDR3 is 16 residues. V shed 0 bases, J shed 8 bases, and the junction held 8 bases outside the gene matches. The CDR3 protein is CASSLVGTGDRDEQFF. DNA for the CDR3: TGTGCCAGCAGCTTGGTCGGGACAGGGGATCGCGATGAGCAGTTCTTC.

Points on this clone: This CDR3 is also generated by other DNA sequences in the sample. J is TRBJ2-3 and V is TRBV7-2; D perhaps matches TRBD1 (5 bases). The CDR3 extends over 14 amino acids. Germline assignment: CDR1 SGHTA and CDR2 FQGNSA. V lost 0 bases, J lost 5 bases, and 9 bases lay in between. This CDR3 is CASSLAQGGDTQYF. The CDR3 DNA follows: TGTGCCAGCAGCTTAGCGCAGGGTGGAGATACGCAGTATTTT.

This clone has only a few counts. J is TRBJ2-5 and V is TRBV11-1; D call uncertain. Trimming pared 2 bases from V and 5 bases from J, leaving 15 bases between. The CDR3 runs 15 residues. Germline assignment: CDR1 SGHAT and CDR2 FQDESV (reference sequence). This CDR3 reads CASSLRQDTWETQYF. The DNA for the CDR3 is TGTGCCAGCAGCTTAAGGCAGGATACGTGGGAGACCCAGTACTTC. The full variable domain, with the rest looked up from reference TRBV11-1 and TRBJ2-5, is EAEVAQSPRYKITEKSQAVAFWCDPISGHATLYWYRQILGQGPELLVQFQDESVVDDSQLPKDRFSAERLKGVDSTLKIQPAELGDSAMYLCASSLRQDTWETQYFGPGTRLLVL.

This rearrangement joins TRBV4-3 to TRBJ1-1; the D is unclear. Trimming cost V 1 base and J 1 base, with 4 bases left between them. The CDR3 runs 13 residues. CDR1 and CDR2 from the germline V gene are LGHNA and YSLEER. CDR3 nucleotide sequence: TGCGCCAGCAGCCAAGCAAAGAACACTGAAGCTTTCTTT. It is translated as CASSQAKNTEAFF.

This clone has ten or more counts. The rearrangement uses TRBV28 and TRBJ2-1, with a tentative D call TRBD2 (5 bases). V shed 2 bases and J shed 7 bases, with 6 bases lying between them. Germline V CDR1 and CDR2: MDHEN, SYDVKM. CDR3 size: 12 residues. The CDR3 DNA follows: TGTGCCAGCAGTTTACGCGGGAATGAGCAGTTCTTC. Protein product: CASSLRGNEQFF.

This clone has more than one count but fewer than ten. The V and J genes are TRBV29-1 and TRBJ2-6; D perhaps matches TRBD1 (7 bases). There are 17 residues in the CDR3. The V end lost 4 bases, the J end lost 1 base, and 17 bases lay between the germline ends. CDR1 SQVTM and CDR2 ANQGSEA come from the germline V gene. CDR3 region: CSVGRDRTTSGANVLTF. The CDR3 DNA reads TGCAGCGTTGGGCGGGACAGAACCACTTCTGGGGCCAACGTCCTGACTTTC.

This clone has only a few counts. This rearrangement joins TRBV5-4 to TRBJ1-6; D is possibly TRBD1 (5 bases). Trimming removed 4 bases from V and 10 bases from J, with 15 bases in between. The CDR3 length is 14 residues. Germline CDR1 and CDR2: SGHNT and YYREEE (reference sequence). In DNA, the CDR3 is TGTGCCAGCAGCCCCAGGGAAGGGCCCTCACCCCTCCACTTT. Protein: CASSPREGPSPLHF.